The 21 T cell receptor beta chains listed next were all sequenced from one sample in a study of CD8+ T cells in alopecia areata. Treatment: oral pan-JAK inhibitor, 5-10 mg twice daily. Extracted from the samples, RNA was reverse transcribed into cDNA to serve as the sequencing template. Clones were sequenced by immunoSEQ multiplex PCR, and TCRdb holds only the in-frame ones, with some missing. This sample yields approximately 280,000 clones, of which 58% are seen a single time; around 1.8% belongs to the top ten. Sequencing was performed on CD4+ T cells sorted from blood, taken at week 24, from a patient treated with tofacitinib. Source of these receptors: a human donor with alopecia areata.

This clone was seen only a few times. The chain couples TRBV23-1 to TRBJ2-4, with D perhaps matching TRBD1 (5 bases). TRBV23-1 is an open reading frame whose function is uncertain. V lost 4 bases to trimming and J lost 0 bases, with 7 bases between them. This CDR3 is 14 amino acids long. The CDR3 reads CASSLGLAKNIQYF. The CDR3 DNA follows: TGCGCCAGCAGTCTGGGGCTAGCCAAAAACATTCAGTACTTC.

This clone showed up just a few times. The V call is TRBV6-1, the J call TRBJ1-6; 10 nucleotides align to TRBD1. The junction had 5 bases not matched to a gene; V was cut back by 4 bases and J by 8 bases. Germline lookup yields CDR1 MNHNS and CDR2 SASEGT. The length of the CDR3 is 15 residues. The CDR3 loop reads CASSVGTGAYSPLHF. The CDR3 DNA sequence: TGTGCCAGCAGTGTGGGGACAGGGGCGTATTCACCCCTCCACTTT.

This clone was observed a few times. This sequence joins TRBV11-2 and TRBJ2-6; the D is unclear. V was pared by 5 bases and J by 2 bases, with 10 bases between. Germline values: CDR1 SGHAT, CDR2 FQNNGV. This CDR3 is 15 amino acids long. The CDR3: CASSKGDPGANVLTF. DNA for the CDR3: TGTGCCAGCAGCAAGGGCGATCCTGGGGCCAACGTCCTGACTTTC.

This clone turned up a few times. The rearrangement joins TRBV10-3 to TRBJ2-5; a weak D match, TRBD1 (5 bases). The CDR3 sequence is 13 residues long. Trimming took off 2 bases at V and 2 bases at J, with 6 bases between the two ends. The germline V gene encodes CDR1 ENHRY and CDR2 SYGVKD. The CDR3 nucleotides read TGTGCCATCAGTGAGAGGGGACAAGAGACCCAGTACTTC. Translation: CAISERGQETQYF.

The rearrangement uses TRBV4-3 and TRBJ1-1; D is undetermined. The CDR3 is 17 residues long. The germline CDR1 and CDR2 sequences are LGHNA and YSLEER. V was trimmed by 0 bases and J by 0 bases, leaving 14 bases between them. The CDR3 loop is CASSQDGVDSMNTEAFF. The CDR3 coding sequence is TGCGCCAGCAGCCAAGATGGCGTGGACTCCATGAACACTGAAGCTTTCTTT.

CDR3 region: CASSLGRRDGYTF. DNA for the CDR3: TGTGCCAGCAGCTTGGGGAGGAGGGACGGCTACACCTTC. The V gene is TRBV5-4, the J gene TRBJ1-2; the D gene is possibly TRBD1 (5 bases). V lost 0 bases and J lost 8, with 11 bases in between. Germline V gene sequence: CDR1 SGHNT, CDR2 YYREEE (reference sequence). This CDR3 has 13 amino acids.

The chain links TRBV5-8 to TRBJ1-5; 9 bases map to TRBD1. The junction had 7 bases not matched to a gene; V was cut back by 0 bases and J by 6 bases. The CDR3 is made up of 16 amino acids. Germline V CDR1 and CDR2: SGHTS, YDEGEE. The CDR3 loop is CASSLGTGVGLQPQHF. The CDR3 coding sequence is TGTGCCAGCAGCTTGGGGACAGGGGTAGGTCTTCAGCCCCAGCATTTT.

This sequence joins TRBV4-1 and TRBJ1-1; TRBD1 matches 8 bases. Germline CDR1 is MGHRA and CDR2 is YSYEKL. The junction had 10 bases not matched to a gene; V was cut back by 0 bases and J by 4 bases. This CDR3 is 17 amino acids long. The CDR3: CASSQDPSGGRPTEAFF. CDR3 nucleotides: TGCGCCAGCAGCCAAGATCCATCAGGGGGCCGCCCCACTGAAGCTTTCTTT.

With respect to this clone: This same CDR3 is encoded by further DNA sequences in the sample. The rearrangement links TRBV4-2 to TRBJ1-5, with no clear D. With 0 bases removed from V and 5 bases from J, the gap between germline ends came to 5 bases. This CDR3 has 13 amino acids. The germline V gene has CDR1 LGHNA and CDR2 YNFKEQ. Here the CDR3 DNA reads TGTGCCAGCAGCCAAGAACCGGATCAGCCCCAGCATTTT. Translation gives CASSQEPDQPQHF.

V gene TRBV30 combines with J gene TRBJ2-3; 7 bases fit TRBD1. The ends lost 7 bases at V and 2 bases at J; junction bases unmatched: 6. Germline CDR1 and CDR2: GTSNPN and SVGIG (reference sequence). This CDR3 spans 13 amino acids. CDR3 sequence (DNA): TGTGCCTTGGGGACAGACAACACAGATACGCAGTATTTT. It codes for CALGTDNTDTQYF.

This clone showed up just a few times. This chain uses TRBV29-1 with TRBJ2-1; 11 bases agree with TRBD2. V trimming: 3 bases; J trimming: 9 bases; junction bases outside the gene matches: 10. The CDR3 loop spans 15 amino acids. CDR1 is SQVTM and CDR2 is ANQGSEA in the germline V gene. The CDR3 sequence is CSVEGRLAGRGEQFF. CDR3 coding DNA: TGCAGCGTTGAGGGAAGACTAGCGGGGCGGGGTGAGCAGTTCTTC.

V and J are TRBV10-3 and TRBJ1-2; D is undetermined. V gave up 3 bases and J gave up 6 bases, with 11 bases separating them. Germline V gives CDR1 ENHRY, CDR2 SYGVKD. The CDR3 contains 13 residues. The CDR3 reads CAISDPQVDGYTF. CDR3 DNA sequence: TGTGCCATCAGTGATCCCCAGGTAGATGGCTACACCTTC.

V gene TRBV2 combines with J gene TRBJ2-7; possible D gene TRBD2, 6 bases. Germline CDR1 reads SNHLY; CDR2 reads FYNNEI. V was trimmed by 8 bases and J by 1 base, leaving 15 bases between them. The CDR3 extends over 14 amino acids. CDR3 sequence reads: CASSFGGVSYEQYF. In nucleotides, the CDR3 is TGTGCCAGCTCGTTCGGCGGGGTATCCTACGAGCAGTACTTC.

On this clone itself: This specimen includes other DNA sequences encoding the same CDR3. V and J are TRBV30 and TRBJ2-1; D gene uncertain. The CDR3 runs to 13 residues. The V and J ends lost 4 bases and 0 bases respectively, with 7 bases between them. The germline V gene has CDR1 GTSNPN and CDR2 SVGIG (reference sequence). This chain's CDR3 is CAWTPSSYNEQFF. The CDR3 DNA follows: TGTGCCTGGACACCGAGCTCCTACAATGAGCAGTTCTTC.

The chain combines TRBV10-3 with TRBJ1-6; the D gene is possibly TRBD1 (5 bases). Germline loops: CDR1 ENHRY, CDR2 SYGVKD. V lost 10 bases, J lost 8 bases, and 15 bases lay in between. The CDR3 loop spans 13 amino acids. The chain's CDR3 is CATGSQEDSPLHF. CDR3 nucleotide sequence: TGTGCCACGGGATCACAGGAAGATTCACCCCTCCACTTT.

This chain links TRBV29-1 with TRBJ2-5; 9 nucleotides align to TRBD1. Trimming cost V 5 bases and J 5 bases; bases outside gene matches: 6. Per germline, CDR1 SQVTM and CDR2 ANQGSEA. The CDR3 length is 13 residues. This chain's CDR3 is CSVIRDRVETQYF. As DNA, the CDR3 is TGCAGCGTTATCCGGGACAGGGTGGAGACCCAGTACTTC.

The rearrangement links TRBV30 to TRBJ2-2; D assignment may be TRBD1 or TRBD2 (5 bases each). Germline values: CDR1 GTSNPN, CDR2 SVGIG (reference sequence). V was clipped by 2 bases and J by 6 bases, with 16 bases between them. This CDR3 has 15 amino acids. Here the CDR3 reads CAWSPTRGDAGELFF. The CDR3 DNA reads as TGTGCCTGGAGTCCCACCCGAGGGGACGCCGGGGAGCTGTTTTTT.

This chain connects TRBV29-1 to TRBJ2-1, with D possibly TRBD2 on 7 matching bases. This CDR3 is built from 13 residues. The ends were cut back, 6 bases at V and 14 bases at J, with 23 bases in the middle. Germline V gene lookup returns CDR1 SQVTM and CDR2 ANQGSEA. CDR3 sequence: CSVLSQGREGKFF. The CDR3 coding sequence is TGCAGCGTCCTGTCACAGGGCAGGGAGGGAAAGTTCTTC.

This clone was observed a handful of times. The chain combines TRBV9 with TRBJ2-3, with 9 bases lining up with TRBD2. CDR3 length: 15 amino acids. Germline values: CDR1 SGDLS, CDR2 YYNGEE. The trim removed 2 bases at V and 4 bases at J, leaving 5 bases unmatched. Here the CDR3 reads CASSVGSGGADTQYF. CDR3 nucleotides: TGTGCCAGCAGCGTTGGTAGCGGGGGCGCAGATACGCAGTATTTT.

V usage is TRBV5-1 and J usage is TRBJ2-3, with D tentatively TRBD1 (6 bases). The CDR3 is 15 amino acids. Germline CDR1 SGHRS, CDR2 YFSETQ. Trimming pared 4 bases from V and 2 bases from J, leaving 14 bases between. CDR3 protein: CASSLTGFPTDTQYF. CDR3 nucleotides: TGCGCCAGCAGCCTGACAGGTTTCCCCACAGATACGCAGTATTTT.

Only a few counts were recorded for this clone. The rearrangement links TRBV18 to TRBJ2-5, with D possibly matching TRBD2 (5 bases). V gave up 3 bases and J gave up 5 bases, with 10 bases separating them. This CDR3 is built from 13 residues. Looked up from germline, CDR1 is KGHSH and CDR2 is LQKENI. CDR3 DNA sequence: TGTGCCAGCTCACCCGGGATAGAGGAGACCCAGTACTTC. Its translation is CASSPGIEETQYF.